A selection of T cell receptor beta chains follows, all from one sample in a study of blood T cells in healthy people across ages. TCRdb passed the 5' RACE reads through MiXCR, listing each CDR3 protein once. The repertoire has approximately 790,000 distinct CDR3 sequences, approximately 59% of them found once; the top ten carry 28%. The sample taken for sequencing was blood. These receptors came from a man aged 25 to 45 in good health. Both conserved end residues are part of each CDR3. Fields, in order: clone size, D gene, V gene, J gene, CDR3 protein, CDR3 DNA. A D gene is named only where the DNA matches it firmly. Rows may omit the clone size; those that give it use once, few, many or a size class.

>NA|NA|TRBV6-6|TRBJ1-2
CAAGPSNYGYTF
TGTGCCGCAGGGCCTTCTAACTATGGCTACACCTTC
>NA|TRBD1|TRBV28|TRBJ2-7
CASSLQGASYEQYF
TGTGCCAGCAGTCTACAGGGGGCATCCTACGAGCAGTACTTC
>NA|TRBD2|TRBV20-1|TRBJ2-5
CSARVTSGGERVGETQYF
TGCAGTGCTAGAGTAACTAGCGGGGGGGAGCGTGTAGGGGAGACCCAGTACTTC
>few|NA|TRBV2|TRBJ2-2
CASSSRTGTGELFF
TGTGCCAGCAGTTCCCGGACGGGCACCGGGGAGCTGTTTTTT
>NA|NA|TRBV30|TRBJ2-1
CASLGGSEQFF
TGTGCCTCCCTCGGAGGGAGTGAGCAGTTCTTC
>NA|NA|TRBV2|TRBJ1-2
CASSENQRGYTF
TGTGCCAGCAGTGAAAACCAAAGAGGCTACACCTTC
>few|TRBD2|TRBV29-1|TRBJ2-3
CSVDLAGDHIQFTDTQYF
TGCAGCGTTGATTTAGCGGGGGACCACATACAATTTACAGATACGCAGTATTTT
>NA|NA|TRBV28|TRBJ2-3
CASSPGAEGTDTQYF
TGTGCCAGCAGCCCTGGGGCGGAAGGCACAGATACGCAGTATTTT
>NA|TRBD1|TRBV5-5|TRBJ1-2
CASSLEGGEGGYTF
TGTGCCAGCAGCCTGGAAGGGGGCGAAGGCGGCTACACCTTC
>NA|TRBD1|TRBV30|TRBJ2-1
CAWSSGTGNYNEQFF
TGTGCCTGGAGTTCCGGGACAGGGAACTACAATGAGCAGTTCTTC
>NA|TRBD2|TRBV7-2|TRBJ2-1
CASASGADWGGNEQFF
TGTGCCAGCGCGTCCGGGGCGGATTGGGGGGGGAATGAGCAGTTCTTC
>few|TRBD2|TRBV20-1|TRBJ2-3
CSAPPLAGGATLTDTQYF
TGCAGTGCTCCCCCACTAGCGGGGGGAGCAACCCTCACAGATACGCAGTATTTT
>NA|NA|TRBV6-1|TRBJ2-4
CASRGGLSKNIQYF
TGTGCCAGCAGGGGAGGTTTGTCCAAAAACATTCAGTACTTC
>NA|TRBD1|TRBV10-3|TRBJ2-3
CAISDETGIRTDTQYF
TGTGCCATCAGTGATGAGACAGGGATTCGCACAGATACGCAGTATTTT
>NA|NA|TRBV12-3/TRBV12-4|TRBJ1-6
CASSLGTASSPLHF
TGTGCCAGCAGTTTAGGGACAGCAAGCTCACCCCTCCACTTT
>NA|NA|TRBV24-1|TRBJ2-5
CATSDLAQETQYF
TGTGCCACCAGTGACCTGGCCCAAGAGACCCAGTACTTC
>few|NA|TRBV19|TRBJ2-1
CASSIQFF
TGTGCCAGTAGTATTCAGTTCTTC
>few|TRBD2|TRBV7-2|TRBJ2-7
CASSSSGGARREQYF
TGTGCCAGCAGCTCTAGCGGGGGGGCTCGTCGCGAGCAGTACTTC
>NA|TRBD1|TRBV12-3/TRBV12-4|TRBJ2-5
CASSSEGTEAQYF
TGTGCCAGCAGTTCCGAGGGGACAGAGGCCCAGTACTTC
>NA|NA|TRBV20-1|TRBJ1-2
CSAKRRGANYGYTF
TGCAGCGCCAAAAGAAGGGGGGCTAACTATGGCTACACCTTC
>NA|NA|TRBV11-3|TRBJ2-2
CASSPHGTGELFF
TGTGCCAGCAGCCCTCATGGCACCGGGGAGCTGTTTTTT
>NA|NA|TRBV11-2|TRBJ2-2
CASSSRMGGNTGELFF
TGTGCCAGCAGCTCCCGTATGGGCGGGAACACCGGGGAGCTGTTTTTT
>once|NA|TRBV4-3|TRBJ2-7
CASNQEVVRGSYEQYF
TGCGCCAGCAACCAAGAAGTAGTCAGGGGCTCCTACGAGCAGTACTTC
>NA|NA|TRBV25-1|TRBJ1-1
CASSVGWTVPPFF
TGTGCCAGCAGTGTTGGTTGGACAGTCCCACCTTTCTTT
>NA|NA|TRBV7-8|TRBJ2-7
CASSFSPASYEQYF
TGTGCCAGCAGCTTTTCCCCGGCTAGCTACGAGCAGTACTTC
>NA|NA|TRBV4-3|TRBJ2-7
CASSHALTSSYEQYF
TGCGCCAGCAGCCACGCGTTGACGAGCTCCTACGAGCAGTACTTC
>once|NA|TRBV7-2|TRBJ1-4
CASSLVGGGGASEKLFF
TGTGCCAGCAGCTTAGTTGGTGGTGGGGGCGCATCTGAAAAACTGTTTTTT
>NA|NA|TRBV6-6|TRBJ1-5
CASSYVGRNNQPQHF
TGTGCCAGCAGTTACGTGGGTCGGAACAATCAGCCCCAGCATTTT
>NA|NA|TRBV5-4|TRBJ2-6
CASSLGVPSGANVLTF
TGTGCCAGCAGCTTGGGGGTCCCCTCTGGGGCCAACGTCCTGACTTTC
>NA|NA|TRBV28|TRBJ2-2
CASSLGSRRAGELFF
TGTGCCAGCAGTTTGGGGTCACGAAGGGCCGGGGAGCTGTTTTTT
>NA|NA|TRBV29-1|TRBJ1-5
CSVRGGDGQPQHF
TGCAGCGTCCGCGGGGGGGACGGTCAGCCCCAGCATTTT
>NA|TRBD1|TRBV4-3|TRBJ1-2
CASSQDTRTQGRFSGYTF
TGCGCCAGCAGCCAAGATACAAGAACACAGGGGCGTTTTAGCGGCTACACCTTC
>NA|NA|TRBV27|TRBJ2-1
CASSPVPRNEQFF
TGTGCCAGCAGTCCCGTCCCGAGAAATGAGCAGTTCTTC
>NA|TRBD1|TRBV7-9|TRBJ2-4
CASSPVAQGANIQYF
TGTGCCAGCAGCCCCGTGGCACAGGGGGCAAACATTCAGTACTTC
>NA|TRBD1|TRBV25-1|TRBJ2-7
CASSGFRTGDHEQYF
TGTGCCAGCAGTGGTTTTAGGACAGGGGACCATGAGCAGTACTTC
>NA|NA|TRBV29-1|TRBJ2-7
CSVEAAGKSSYEQYF
TGCAGCGTTGAAGCGGCGGGTAAAAGCTCCTACGAGCAGTACTTC
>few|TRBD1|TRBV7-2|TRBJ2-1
CASSLAQGSSYNEQFF
TGTGCCAGCAGCTTAGCACAGGGGAGCTCCTACAATGAGCAGTTCTTC
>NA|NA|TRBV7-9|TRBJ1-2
CASTLTGQGYTF
TGTGCCAGCACTCTGACGGGGCAGGGCTACACCTTC
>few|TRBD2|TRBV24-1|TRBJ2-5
CATSGASGLQETQYF
TGTGCCACCAGTGGAGCTAGCGGACTCCAAGAGACCCAGTACTTC
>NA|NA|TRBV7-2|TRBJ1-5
CASSLIRGAQQPQHF
TGTGCCAGCAGCTTAATCAGGGGCGCCCAGCAGCCCCAGCATTTT
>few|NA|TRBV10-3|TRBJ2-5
CATQTMGVQETQYF
TGTGCCACGCAGACCATGGGAGTACAAGAGACCCAGTACTTC